The entry below describes one T cell receptor beta chain. The sample is drawn from a study of cytomegalovirus exposure and HLA in healthy donors. The PCR had 60 Vbeta and 13 Jbeta primers. Sequencing used immunoSEQ multiplex PCR; TCRdb keeps in-frame clones, though not all of them. The sample totals some 150,000 clones; its top ten clones hold roughly 2%. Germline V lookup: CDR1 ENHRY, CDR2 SYGVKD. The CDR3 has 14 residues. The V segment lost 10 bases and the J segment 5 bases; nucleotides outside the gene matches: 7. Sequences were obtained from PBMCs. This chain links TRBV10-3 with TRBJ2-5; 13 positions agree with TRBD2. The source of this sequence is a woman between 18 and 29 years old in good health and CMV-seronegative. The CDR3: CATGTSGMGETQYF. CDR3 nucleotides: TGTGCCACGGGGACTAGCGGGATGGGTGAGACCCAGTACTTC.